This T cell receptor beta chain was captured by sequencing in a study of glioma-infiltrating T cells (dated by TCRdb to 2015 to 2016). Background for the entire study: Glioma tissue, non-neoplastic brain tissue and matched peripheral blood mononuclear cells were used as sources from which TCR alpha- and beta-chain repertoires were sequenced. The paired cohort comprised three low-grade glioma patients, eight primary glioblastoma patients and three non-glioma patients contributing non-neoplastic brain tissue. Each tissue-infiltrating repertoire was compared with the same patient's peripheral blood repertoire to measure divergence between tissue and blood T-cell populations.

From cysteine to phenylalanine, the CDR3 is 12 amino acids long. Here the CDR3 DNA is all that survives: 36 bases in frame from base 1. From V the trimming removes 5 bases and from J it removes 5 bases, while the gene matches leave 6 bases of the junction unaccounted for. For CDR1 and CDR2, the germline V gene (reference sequence) lists DFQATT and SNEGSKA. TCR alpha and beta CDR3 regions were amplified with the iRepertoire nested amplicon-rescue multiplex PCR (arm-PCR) platform from RNA. The input for one-step reverse transcription and amplification was roughly 100-400 ng of tissue mRNA or PBMC total RNA. Following bead purification, Illumina adapters were added by a secondary multiplex PCR, and libraries between 200 and 400 bp were gel-purified. Internal 6-nucleotide barcodes were carried by the libraries and were used for demultiplexing. Libraries were sequenced on an Illumina MiSeq with 2x220 or 2x250 nucleotide paired-end reads. In the original analysis: Paired reads were merged with FLASH 1.2.11 and aligned to the GRCh37 human genome with BWA-MEM before extracting TRA and TRB reads. An IMGT-derived reference of cassette sequences and CDR3 motifs, with pseudogenes included, was used for V and J assignment. Reads were translated in three frames, and productive CDR3s were defined by a C…FGXG motif without stop codons. A clonotype was defined as a unique combination of a V-J cassette pair and a CDR3 amino acid sequence. Reads were filtered by Hamming distance, with the threshold set by the sequence error rate of each sample in mapped regions. TCRdb trimmed the raw reads at Q25, called clones with MiXCR and kept productive beta chains. Records with the same CDR3 protein are collapsed into one entry carrying the most frequent genes and DNA. The V and J calls follow TCRdb's processing rather than the paper's. The sample yields fewer than 200,000 distinct CDR3 sequences; around 42% were counted once. The top ten clonotypes cover 4% to 6.5% of the sample.

As for this clonotype: The specificity of this receptor is unknown. A single base separates this from a much larger clone, so it may be a read error.

The study at large found these results: Group comparisons were based on small numbers of patients: three non-neoplastic, three low-grade glioma and seven to nine glioblastoma patients. Very few CDR3 sequences were shared between tissue and blood, attributed to high CDR3 diversity and limited sampling. VJ-independent divergence between tissue and blood was below expectation in non-neoplastic patients but above expectation in all gliomas, especially low-grade gliomas.

The specimen sequenced was glioma tissue, nonneoplastic brain tissue, or PBMCs (not recorded which). The receptor comes from a human donor with low-grade glioma or glioblastoma, undergoing nonglioma brain surgery, or in good health (not recorded which). This chain joins TRBV20-1 to TRBJ2-7, with 7 middle bases fitting TRBD2. The CDR3 region has the sequence CSAPLLAHEQYF. DNA sequence: TGCAGTGCTCCGCTACTAGCGCACGAGCAGTACTTC.